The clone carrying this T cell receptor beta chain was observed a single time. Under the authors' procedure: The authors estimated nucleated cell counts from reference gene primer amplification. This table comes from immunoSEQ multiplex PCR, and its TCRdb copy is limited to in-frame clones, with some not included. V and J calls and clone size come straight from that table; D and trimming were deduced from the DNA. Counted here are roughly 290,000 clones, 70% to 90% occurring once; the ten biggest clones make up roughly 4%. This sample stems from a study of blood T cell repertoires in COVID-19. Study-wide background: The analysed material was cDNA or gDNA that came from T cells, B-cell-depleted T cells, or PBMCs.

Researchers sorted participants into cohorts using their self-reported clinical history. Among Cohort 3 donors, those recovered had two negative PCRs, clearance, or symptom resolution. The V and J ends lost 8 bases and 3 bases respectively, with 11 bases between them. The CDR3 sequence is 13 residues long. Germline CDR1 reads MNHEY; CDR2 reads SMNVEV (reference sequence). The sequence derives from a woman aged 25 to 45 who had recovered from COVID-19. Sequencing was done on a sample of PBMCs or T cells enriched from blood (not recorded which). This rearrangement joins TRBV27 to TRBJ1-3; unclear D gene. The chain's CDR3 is CASARGHGNTIYF. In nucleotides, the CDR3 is TGTGCCAGCGCTCGAGGCCATGGAAACACCATATATTTT.